The rows below give T cell receptor beta chains drawn from one sample of a study of cytomegalovirus exposure and HLA in healthy donors. The repertoire was sequenced with immunoSEQ multiplex PCR; TCRdb's copy has only in-frame clones and lacks some. This sample has about 150,000 clones, with 73% found just once. The sample comprised PBMCs. These receptors came from a woman aged 18-35 years in good health and CMV-seronegative. Both conserved end residues are part of each CDR3. The D gene is left open where the match is weak. Clone size is not always given. Where it is, it says once, few, many or a class for expanded clones.

j_call clone_size v_call d_call cdr3_nt cdr3_aa
TRBJ2-7 - TRBV7-8 - TGTGCCAGCAGCTTCAGTTCATCCGAGCAGTACTTC CASSFSSSEQYF
TRBJ2-2 - TRBV10-2 TRBD2 TGCGCCAGCAGTGGAATCCCGGGACTAGCGGGAGGGAACACCGGGGAGCTGTTTTTT CASSGIPGLAGGNTGELFF
TRBJ2-5 - TRBV4-2 - TGTGCCAGCAGCCAAGATGGGTTAGCGGAACAAGAGACCCAGTACTTC CASSQDGLAEQETQYF
TRBJ2-7 - TRBV14 - TGTGCCAGCAGCCAAGTGTCCAACGAGCAGTACTTC CASSQVSNEQYF
TRBJ1-1 - TRBV5-1 - TGCGCCAGCATCGAGACAGGTGAAGCTTTCTTT CASIETGEAFF
TRBJ1-5 - TRBV6-1 - TGTGCCAGCACCCTCAGGGATCTGGTCCAGCCCCAGCATTTT CASTLRDLVQPQHF
TRBJ2-3 few TRBV6-5 - TGTGCCAGCAGGACCGGACAGTCGGATACGCAGTATTTT CASRTGQSDTQYF
TRBJ2-3 - TRBV7-2 - TGTGCCAGCAGTTTGAGAGGCCGATACAGCACAGATACGCAGTATTTT CASSLRGRYSTDTQYF
TRBJ1-2 few TRBV2 TRBD1 TGTGCCAGCAGTGAAGCAGGGACAGGGGGCGTATTTAATGGCTACACCTTC CASSEAGTGGVFNGYTF
TRBJ2-3 - TRBV7-2 TRBD2 TGTGCCAGCAGCTTCGGTCTAGCGGGAGTAGGGCCCGCAGATACGCAGTATTTT CASSFGLAGVGPADTQYF
TRBJ1-6 - TRBV4-3 TRBD1 TGCGCCAGCAGCCAAGAAACCCTAAGACAGGGCACCTATAATTCACCCCTCCACTTT CASSQETLRQGTYNSPLHF
TRBJ1-6 few TRBV5-5 TRBD1 TGTGCCAGCAGCCAGGGGGCGAGATCCTATAATTCACCCCTCCACTTT CASSQGARSYNSPLHF
TRBJ2-5 - TRBV7-2 TRBD2 TGTGCCAGCAGCCATATCATAGCGGGGCAAGAGACCCAGTACTTC CASSHIIAGQETQYF
TRBJ2-5 - TRBV19 - TGTGCCAGTAGTATCAATCGGGAAGCGACCCAGTACTTC CASSINREATQYF
TRBJ2-3 once TRBV7-3 TRBD2 TGTGCCAGCAGCTTAAGTAGCGGGCCTAGCACAGATACGCAGTATTTT CASSLSSGPSTDTQYF